The rows below give T cell receptor beta chains drawn from one sample of a study of T cell changes during pregnancy in multiple sclerosis. Libraries were prepared by immunoSEQ multiplex PCR; TCRdb keeps only in-frame clonotypes and omits some of them. The sample has approximately 25,000 clones; 88% are singletons. Sequenced material: CD8+ T cells from peripheral blood mononuclear cells, taken in the second trimester of pregnancy. These receptors were obtained from a female donor with multiple sclerosis, enrolled in a pregnancy study. The CDR3 runs from the conserved cysteine through the conserved F or W. D genes are given only for firm matches. Clone size is not always given. Where it is, it says once, few, many or a class for expanded clones.

CDR3nt: TGTGCCAGCAGCTTCAAGCGGGGTTTTGCTAGCACAGATACGCAGTATTTT
CDR3aa: CASSFKRGFASTDTQYF
abundance: NA
j_gene: TRBJ2-3
d_gene: TRBD2
v_gene: TRBV5-4
len: 17

CDR3nt: TGTGCCATCGCGGATGGAGGGGCGAACACCGGGGAGCTGTTTTTT
CDR3aa: CAIADGGANTGELFF
abundance: NA
j_gene: TRBJ2-2
d_gene: NA
v_gene: TRBV2
len: 15

CDR3nt: TGTGCCAGCAGCTATTCCGTCGAGCAGTACTTC
CDR3aa: CASSYSVEQYF
abundance: NA
j_gene: TRBJ2-7
d_gene: NA
v_gene: TRBV7-8
len: 11

CDR3nt: TGTGCCAGCAGTTTCGACTCCGCGATCGGGGAGCAGTACTTC
CDR3aa: CASSFDSAIGEQYF
abundance: NA
j_gene: TRBJ2-7
d_gene: NA
v_gene: TRBV27
len: 14

CDR3nt: TGTGCCAGCAGCGTAGGGCGTCTAGCGGTTAGCACAGATACGCAGTATTTT
CDR3aa: CASSVGRLAVSTDTQYF
abundance: NA
j_gene: TRBJ2-3
d_gene: TRBD2
v_gene: TRBV9
len: 17

CDR3nt: TGTGCCAGCAGTGAATATTTTAGGGGGAGTAGCAATCAGCCCCAGCATTTT
CDR3aa: CASSEYFRGSSNQPQHF
abundance: NA
j_gene: TRBJ1-5
d_gene: NA
v_gene: TRBV6-1
len: 17

CDR3nt: TGTGCCAGCAGCTTGTCGGGGGAAGGGCCTGGAAACACCATATATTTT
CDR3aa: CASSLSGEGPGNTIYF
abundance: NA
j_gene: TRBJ1-3
d_gene: NA
v_gene: TRBV7-2
len: 16

CDR3nt: TGTGCCAGCAGCGTAGCGGGACAGAACACCGGGGAGCTGTTTTTT
CDR3aa: CASSVAGQNTGELFF
abundance: NA
j_gene: TRBJ2-2
d_gene: TRBD2
v_gene: TRBV7-2
len: 15

CDR3nt: TGTGCCAGCAGCCCTCGGACAGTCTCTGGAAACACCATATATTTT
CDR3aa: CASSPRTVSGNTIYF
abundance: once
j_gene: TRBJ1-3
d_gene: NA
v_gene: TRBV6-5
len: 15

CDR3nt: TGCGCCAGCAGCCAAGGAAGTCACCTTCTCGTCCTATTTACTGAAGCTTTCTTT
CDR3aa: CASSQGSHLLVLFTEAFF
abundance: NA
j_gene: TRBJ1-1
d_gene: NA
v_gene: TRBV4-1
len: 18

CDR3nt: TGTGCCAGCAGCCCAAGACTAGCTGAATACGAGCAGTACTTC
CDR3aa: CASSPRLAEYEQYF
abundance: NA
j_gene: TRBJ2-7
d_gene: TRBD2
v_gene: TRBV14
len: 14

CDR3nt: TGTGCCAGCAGCCCCCCGGGGGGGGGTAATCAGCCCCAGCATTTT
CDR3aa: CASSPPGGGNQPQHF
abundance: NA
j_gene: TRBJ1-5
d_gene: NA
v_gene: TRBV6-6
len: 15

CDR3nt: TGCGCCAGCAGCTTGGGCTCTAGCGGGGGAGATACGCAGTATTTT
CDR3aa: CASSLGSSGGDTQYF
abundance: NA
j_gene: TRBJ2-3
d_gene: TRBD2
v_gene: TRBV5-1
len: 15

CDR3nt: TGTGCCAGCTCGGACGGGGACGGGAGCTCCTACGAGCAGTACTTC
CDR3aa: CASSDGDGSSYEQYF
abundance: NA
j_gene: TRBJ2-7
d_gene: NA
v_gene: TRBV6-1
len: 15

CDR3nt: TGCAGCGTTGACACCCAACTAGCGGGGGGCACAGATACGCAGTATTTT
CDR3aa: CSVDTQLAGGTDTQYF
abundance: once
j_gene: TRBJ2-3
d_gene: TRBD2
v_gene: TRBV29-1
len: 16

CDR3nt: TGTGCCAGTACCCCGCCCCGGGGTTCTGGAAACACCATATATTTT
CDR3aa: CASTPPRGSGNTIYF
abundance: NA
j_gene: TRBJ1-3
d_gene: NA
v_gene: TRBV19
len: 15

CDR3nt: TGTGCCAGTCGAGAAGGGGGGACAGAGGTAGCTTTCTTT
CDR3aa: CASREGGTEVAFF
abundance: NA
j_gene: TRBJ1-1
d_gene: TRBD1
v_gene: TRBV19
len: 13

CDR3nt: TGTGCCAGCAGCTTCGGTGTGGGAGGAACCTACGAGCAGTACTTC
CDR3aa: CASSFGVGGTYEQYF
abundance: few
j_gene: TRBJ2-7
d_gene: NA
v_gene: TRBV7-2
len: 15

CDR3nt: TGTGCCAGCAGCGTATCTCCTGACAGGGTCTACGAGCAGTACTTC
CDR3aa: CASSVSPDRVYEQYF
abundance: once
j_gene: TRBJ2-7
d_gene: TRBD1
v_gene: TRBV9
len: 15

CDR3nt: TGTGCCAGCAGCCGGGGCACTAGCGGGGACTACAATGAGCAGTTCTTC
CDR3aa: CASSRGTSGDYNEQFF
abundance: NA
j_gene: TRBJ2-1
d_gene: TRBD2
v_gene: TRBV7-9
len: 16

CDR3nt: TGTGCCAGCAGTTTACCCTCGGACTATAAACTAGCTGTCGATTACAATGAGCAGTTCTTC
CDR3aa: CASSLPSDYKLAVDYNEQFF
abundance: NA
j_gene: TRBJ2-1
d_gene: NA
v_gene: TRBV27
len: 20

CDR3nt: TGTGCCAGCAGGAAAACTCGCGCCGCCTCCTACGAGCAGTACTTC
CDR3aa: CASRKTRAASYEQYF
abundance: NA
j_gene: TRBJ2-7
d_gene: NA
v_gene: TRBV28
len: 15

CDR3nt: TGTGCCAGCAGCGTAGAGCCCCGGGAGCTGTTTTTT
CDR3aa: CASSVEPRELFF
abundance: NA
j_gene: TRBJ2-2
d_gene: NA
v_gene: TRBV9
len: 12

CDR3nt: TGTGCCAGTAGTATAAGGGACACCAATCAGCCCCAGCATTTT
CDR3aa: CASSIRDTNQPQHF
abundance: few
j_gene: TRBJ1-5
d_gene: NA
v_gene: TRBV19
len: 14

CDR3nt: TGTGCCAGCAGCTCCGCGCGGGACAGCTATAATTCACCCCTCCACTTT
CDR3aa: CASSSARDSYNSPLHF
abundance: NA
j_gene: TRBJ1-6
d_gene: TRBD1
v_gene: TRBV7-9
len: 16

CDR3nt: TGTGCCAGCAGCGCCATGGGACAGCCCCAAGAGACCCAGTACTTC
CDR3aa: CASSAMGQPQETQYF
abundance: once
j_gene: TRBJ2-5
d_gene: TRBD1
v_gene: TRBV7-6
len: 15

CDR3nt: TGTGCCAGCAGTTATGGGGACTACTCCTACGAGCAGTACTTC
CDR3aa: CASSYGDYSYEQYF
abundance: few
j_gene: TRBJ2-7
d_gene: TRBD2
v_gene: TRBV6-5
len: 14

CDR3nt: TGTGCCAGCAGCCACAGGGGAGGCTATGGCTACACCTTC
CDR3aa: CASSHRGGYGYTF
abundance: NA
j_gene: TRBJ1-2
d_gene: TRBD1
v_gene: TRBV7-9
len: 13

CDR3nt: TGCGCCAGCAGCGCGTATAGGGGGTCGAACACCGGGGAGCTGTTTTTT
CDR3aa: CASSAYRGSNTGELFF
abundance: NA
j_gene: TRBJ2-2
d_gene: NA
v_gene: TRBV5-1
len: 16

CDR3nt: TGCGCCAGCAGCCCGACTTCAGGGAACTATGGCTACACCTTC
CDR3aa: CASSPTSGNYGYTF
abundance: NA
j_gene: TRBJ1-2
d_gene: NA
v_gene: TRBV4-1
len: 14

CDR3nt: TGTGCCAGCAGTGAATGGAAAAGGGGACAGCCCCAGCATTTT
CDR3aa: CASSEWKRGQPQHF
abundance: NA
j_gene: TRBJ1-5
d_gene: NA
v_gene: TRBV6-1
len: 14

CDR3nt: TGTGCCAGCAGCGACACAGGGGGCACTGAAGCTTTCTTT
CDR3aa: CASSDTGGTEAFF
abundance: few
j_gene: TRBJ1-1
d_gene: TRBD1
v_gene: TRBV9
len: 13

CDR3nt: TGTGCCAGCAGCTTAGGGGGCGGGGGGGCTTACAATGAGCAGTTCTTC
CDR3aa: CASSLGGGGAYNEQFF
abundance: NA
j_gene: TRBJ2-1
d_gene: TRBD2
v_gene: TRBV11-2
len: 16

CDR3nt: TGTGCCACCCGTGGGAGGGAGGCGTTCTTC
CDR3aa: CATRGREAFF
abundance: NA
j_gene: TRBJ2-1
d_gene: TRBD2
v_gene: TRBV13
len: 10

CDR3nt: TGTGCCTGGAGTTCGGACAGGGGCAATCAGCCCCAGCATTTT
CDR3aa: CAWSSDRGNQPQHF
abundance: NA
j_gene: TRBJ1-5
d_gene: TRBD1
v_gene: TRBV30
len: 14

CDR3nt: TGTGCCAGCAACCCTAAGGACAGCTACGAGCAGTACTTC
CDR3aa: CASNPKDSYEQYF
abundance: NA
j_gene: TRBJ2-7
d_gene: NA
v_gene: TRBV5-6
len: 13

CDR3nt: TGTGCCAGCAGTTATAGGGGCTCTGGGGCCAACGTCCTGACTTTC
CDR3aa: CASSYRGSGANVLTF
abundance: NA
j_gene: TRBJ2-6
d_gene: NA
v_gene: TRBV6-5
len: 15

CDR3nt: TGTGCCAGCAGTTACTCCCTGGGGGGGCGAGGAAACACCATATATTTT
CDR3aa: CASSYSLGGRGNTIYF
abundance: NA
j_gene: TRBJ1-3
d_gene: NA
v_gene: TRBV6-5
len: 16

CDR3nt: TGTGCCAGCAGTGAAGGGGGCAGCTACGAGCAGTACTTC
CDR3aa: CASSEGGSYEQYF
abundance: NA
j_gene: TRBJ2-7
d_gene: NA
v_gene: TRBV6-1
len: 13

CDR3nt: TGTGCCATCAGGGGGACAGGGCAGAATCAGCCCCAGCATTTT
CDR3aa: CAIRGTGQNQPQHF
abundance: NA
j_gene: TRBJ1-5
d_gene: TRBD1
v_gene: TRBV10-3
len: 14

CDR3nt: TGTGCCAGCAGCTTAAGGACAGGGCCTGGAAACACCATATATTTT
CDR3aa: CASSLRTGPGNTIYF
abundance: few
j_gene: TRBJ1-3
d_gene: TRBD1
v_gene: TRBV7-8
len: 15

CDR3nt: TGTGCCAGCAGTTTTCGAGCGGATTACAATGAGCAGTTCTTC
CDR3aa: CASSFRADYNEQFF
abundance: NA
j_gene: TRBJ2-1
d_gene: NA
v_gene: TRBV28
len: 14

CDR3nt: TGTGCCAGCAGCCCCCGGGGTACTTACAATGAGCAGTTCTTC
CDR3aa: CASSPRGTYNEQFF
abundance: NA
j_gene: TRBJ2-1
d_gene: NA
v_gene: TRBV9
len: 14

CDR3nt: TGTGCCAGCAGCGACAGGGGGCGGAATCAGCCCCAGCATTTT
CDR3aa: CASSDRGRNQPQHF
abundance: NA
j_gene: TRBJ1-5
d_gene: TRBD1
v_gene: TRBV2
len: 14

CDR3nt: TGTGCCAGCAGTGCCCCGGGAGACACCGGGGAGCTGTTTTTT
CDR3aa: CASSAPGDTGELFF
abundance: NA
j_gene: TRBJ2-2
d_gene: NA
v_gene: TRBV6-4
len: 14

CDR3nt: TGTGCCAGTAGTCGGACTGTGTCCTACGAGCAGTACTTC
CDR3aa: CASSRTVSYEQYF
abundance: NA
j_gene: TRBJ2-7
d_gene: NA
v_gene: TRBV19
len: 13

CDR3nt: TGTGCCATACACAGGGGTTTAGGTGAGCAGTTCTTC
CDR3aa: CAIHRGLGEQFF
abundance: NA
j_gene: TRBJ2-1
d_gene: TRBD1
v_gene: TRBV2
len: 12

CDR3nt: TGTGCCAGCAGCTGGGACAGGGGGAACACTGAAGCTTTCTTT
CDR3aa: CASSWDRGNTEAFF
abundance: NA
j_gene: TRBJ1-1
d_gene: TRBD1
v_gene: TRBV5-6
len: 14

CDR3nt: TGTGCCACCAGCAGAGGTCGACAGGGACTGAACACTGAAGCTTTCTTT
CDR3aa: CATSRGRQGLNTEAFF
abundance: NA
j_gene: TRBJ1-1
d_gene: TRBD1
v_gene: TRBV15
len: 16

CDR3nt: TGTGCCAGCAGTTTGAGGAGGGAAGCCGGGGGCGAGCAGTACTTC
CDR3aa: CASSLRREAGGEQYF
abundance: NA
j_gene: TRBJ2-7
d_gene: NA
v_gene: TRBV28
len: 15